The 26 T cell receptor beta chains in this list originate from one sample, sequenced in a study of regulatory T cells in long-lasting Graves disease. Time point: persistent/refractory GD, antithyroid drugs over 5 years with positive TRAb. RNA isolated from PBMCs was used to make the TCR library. Combining iRepertoire HTBI primers with Arm-PCR of CDR3 regions, the authors built TCR beta libraries. TCRdb re-called the multiplex PCR reads through MiXCR, storing one row per CDR3 protein. The data show a few hundred thousand distinct CDR3 sequences, with roughly a fifth seen just once and over 11% held by the top ten. The sample in question was peripheral blood mononuclear cells (PBMCs), obtained when the disease was refractory, from a patient treated with antithyroid drugs. The receptor source for this set is a female donor with Graves disease.

About this clonotype itself: This may come from a read error, since a much larger clone is one base off. The chain joins TRBV6-1 to TRBJ2-7; TRBD2 matches at 12 bases. Germline CDR1 and CDR2: MNHNS and SASEGT. Losses at the gene ends were 11 bases for V and 6 bases for J; bases not matched to a gene: 8. The CDR3 covers 13 residues. For the CDR3, the DNA is TGTGCCGGCATGGAACTAGCGGGAGGCGAGCAGTACTTC. It translates to CAGMELAGGEQYF.

As for this clonotype: A much larger clone lies one base from this, so it may be a read error. This chain links TRBV28 with TRBJ2-5; D is unclear. This CDR3 comprises 10 residues. V lost 7 bases to trimming and J lost 2 bases, with 2 bases between them. CDR1 is MDHEN, CDR2 SYDVKM, per germline. In DNA form, the CDR3 reads TGTGCCAGCATGCAAGAGACCCAGTACTTC. Translating gives CASMQETQYF.

This clonotype was seen repeatedly, ten times or more. The chain links TRBV28 to TRBJ2-5; the match to TRBD2 covers 7 bases. The CDR3 is 13 residues long. J lost 5 bases, V lost 2 bases, and 2 bases had no gene match. Germline V gene sequence: CDR1 MDHEN, CDR2 SYDVKM. As DNA, the CDR3 is TGTGCCAGCAGTTTAAGCGGGGTGGAGACCCAGTACTTC. This sequence encodes CASSLSGVETQYF.

This clonotype was recorded many times. The rearrangement links TRBV28 to TRBJ1-2, with 8 bases lining up with TRBD1. The V and J ends lost 1 base and 7 bases, in that order; junction bases with no gene match: 11. The CDR3 spans 16 residues. From germline, CDR1 is MDHEN and CDR2 SYDVKM. In DNA, the CDR3 is TGTGCCAGCAGTTTATACGGGCCAGGGGGCCCCGGTGGCTACACCTTC. This translates into CASSLYGPGGPGGYTF.

As concerns this clonotype: The junction and the germline gene differ at one end; a read error may be behind it. The CDR3 coding sequence is TGTGCCGGCAGTGCGAGGGGACTAGGGGGAGCGAACACCGGGGAGCTGTTTTTT. This encodes CAGSARGLGGANTGELFF. This chain joins TRBV6-1 and TRBJ2-2, with 8 bases fitting TRBD2. There are 18 residues in the CDR3. Germline lookup yields CDR1 MNHNS and CDR2 SASEGT.

This clonotype was detected ten times or more. CDR3 in DNA: TGTGCCAGCAGCAAGGGCCCGATTCCGAACACTGAAGCTTTCTTT. Amino acid sequence: CASSKGPIPNTEAFF. J is TRBJ1-1 and V is TRBV9; D remains ambiguous. Germline CDR1 SGDLS, CDR2 YYNGEE. Trimming took 4 bases from V and 1 from J, leaving 14 bases between them. The CDR3 spans 15 residues.

This clonotype was counted ten times or more. The chain links TRBV28 to TRBJ1-5, with a possible D match to TRBD1 (6 bases). V lost 5 bases to trimming and J lost 7 bases, with 15 bases between them. Germline V gene sequence: CDR1 MDHEN, CDR2 SYDVKM. CDR3 length: 14 amino acids. Written as DNA, the CDR3 is TGTGCCAGCAGTCTCGGACAGTTCGGCCAGCCCCAGCATTTT. It specifies CASSLGQFGQPQHF.

The chain joins TRBV5-1 to TRBJ2-5, with D perhaps assigned TRBD1 or TRBD2 (5 bases each). The V end lost 4 bases, the J end lost 0 bases, and 13 bases lay between the germline ends. Germline V CDR1 and CDR2: SGHRS, YFSETQ. The CDR3 contains 15 residues. CDR3 residues: CASSHIGADQETQYF. CDR3 nucleotides: TGCGCCAGCAGCCACATCGGGGCAGACCAAGAGACCCAGTACTTC.

This clonotype was observed many times. V and J are TRBV3-1 and TRBJ1-1, with TRBD1 as a possible D gene (5 bases). Trimming left V 4 bases short and J 3 bases short, with 12 bases between. CDR1 and CDR2 from the germline V gene are LGHDT and YNNKEL (reference sequence). This CDR3 is built from 14 residues. CDR3 region: CASSLTWGDTEAFF. The CDR3 DNA follows: TGTGCCAGCAGCCTAACCTGGGGGGACACTGAAGCTTTCTTT.

The chain carries TRBV7-3 and TRBJ2-2; D gene uncertain. Looked up from germline, CDR1 is SGHTA and CDR2 is FQGTGA. CDR3 length equals 19 residues. V was pared by 5 bases and J by 1 base, with 23 bases between. CDR3 in amino acids: CASSPTSRAENKNTGELFF. The CDR3, as DNA: TGTGCCAGCAGCCCAACGTCCCGGGCGGAAAACAAGAACACCGGGGAGCTGTTTTTT.

The V and J genes are TRBV6-2 or TRBV6-3 and TRBJ2-2; D remains unclear. CDR1 is MNHEY, CDR2 SVGEGT, per germline. Trimming shortened V by 5 bases and J by 4 bases, and 11 bases separated the two germline ends. CDR3 length: 14 residues. The CDR3 bases are TGTGCCAGCAGTAGCACCATCGTCACCGGGGAGCTGTTTTTT. This sequence encodes CASSSTIVTGELFF.

In this sample, this clonotype turned up many times. V usage is TRBV28 and J usage is TRBJ1-4; possible D gene TRBD1, 5 bases. The germline CDR1 and CDR2 sequences are MDHEN and SYDVKM. The V gene lost 2 bases and the J gene lost 7 bases, with 14 bases spanning the gap. CDR3 length: 15 residues. The CDR3 region is CASSLRQFNSEKLFF. The CDR3 DNA is TGTGCCAGCAGTTTAAGACAGTTCAACAGTGAAAAACTGTTTTTT.

This clonotype was observed many times. This chain joins TRBV28 and TRBJ2-7; TRBD1 matches at 9 bases. This CDR3 region has 14 residues. Trimming cost V 5 bases and J 3 bases; bases outside gene matches: 5. From germline, CDR1 is MDHEN and CDR2 SYDVKM. CDR3 sequence (DNA): TGTGCCAGCAGTCAAACGGGACAGGGCTACGAGCAGTACTTC. This gives the protein CASSQTGQGYEQYF.

The chain joins TRBV7-2 to TRBJ2-1, with TRBD2 identical over 13 bases. Germline V lookup: CDR1 SGHTA, CDR2 FQGNSA. Trimming at V came to 1 base and at J to 9 bases, leaving 6 bases not matched to a gene. This CDR3 has 16 residues. The CDR3 coding sequence is TGTGCCAGCAGCTTAGACCGGACTAGCGGGAGAGGTGAGCAGTTCTTC. The encoded protein is CASSLDRTSGRGEQFF.

Remarks on this clonotype: The junction differs from germline at one of its ends, possibly a read error. The V call is TRBV12-5, the J call TRBJ1-2; maybe TRBD1 (6 bases). CDR1 is LGHNT and CDR2 is FRNRAP in the germline V gene. This CDR3 has 17 amino acids. Written as DNA, the CDR3 is TGTGCTGGTGGTTTCGACTTGCCCCAGGACAGAACCTATGGCTACACCTTC. Protein: CAGGFDLPQDRTYGYTF.

This clonotype has ten or more counts. The genes are TRBV28 and TRBJ1-2, with D uncertain. The germline gives CDR1 MDHEN, CDR2 SYDVKM. The CDR3 loop spans 13 amino acids. Trimming pared 3 bases from V and 7 bases from J, leaving 12 bases between. The CDR3 protein is CASSLGRRGGYTF. The DNA for the CDR3 is TGTGCCAGCAGTTTGGGCAGGCGCGGTGGCTACACCTTC.

This clonotype was seen many times. The chain joins TRBV29-1 to TRBJ2-5; no clear D. The germline CDR1 and CDR2 sequences are SQVTM and ANQGSEA. Trimming cost V 0 bases and J 0 bases, with 8 bases left between them. This CDR3 is built from 14 residues. The CDR3 protein is CSVEDQVHQETQYF. The CDR3, as DNA: TGCAGCGTTGAAGATCAGGTCCACCAAGAGACCCAGTACTTC.

This clonotype came up many times. The chain employs TRBV28 and TRBJ1-2; TRBD1 matches 9 bases. V lost 5 bases, J lost 3 bases, and 4 bases stayed unmatched. This CDR3 is built from 14 residues. In germline, CDR1 is MDHEN, CDR2 SYDVKM. The CDR3 is CASSPTGGYYGYTF. The CDR3, as DNA: TGTGCCAGCAGTCCGACAGGGGGGTACTATGGCTACACCTTC.

Only a few counts were recorded for this clonotype. The chain employs TRBV7-2 and TRBJ2-7; D is tentatively TRBD1 or TRBD2 (5 bases each). V lost 4 bases, J lost 7 bases, and 26 bases lay in between. The CDR3 runs 17 residues. Germline V CDR1 and CDR2: SGHTA, FQGNSA. CDR3 protein: CASSSPAGTVIVYEQYF. In DNA, the CDR3 is TGTGCCAGCAGCTCCCCGGCCGGGACGGTGATCGTGTATGAGCAGTACTTC.

V is TRBV4-1 and J is TRBJ2-5, with D tentatively TRBD1 or TRBD2 (6 bases each). V was pared by 0 bases and J by 7 bases, with 15 bases between. This CDR3 is 15 amino acids long. Germline CDR1 MGHRA, CDR2 YSYEKL. The CDR3 reads CASSQEAEGGGTQYF. In DNA, the CDR3 is TGCGCCAGCAGCCAAGAGGCCGAGGGGGGAGGGACCCAGTACTTC.

This clonotype was found many times. As DNA, the CDR3 is TGCAGTGCTAGAGATGCGGGCGGTGAACAAGAGACCCAGTACTTC. This encodes CSARDAGGEQETQYF. The V gene is TRBV20-1, the J gene TRBJ2-5, with D perhaps TRBD2 (5 bases). The CDR3 spans 15 residues. V lost 0 bases, J lost 2 bases, and 13 bases lay in between. CDR1 and CDR2 (germline): DFQATT, SNEGSKA (reference sequence).

V is TRBV7-9 and J is TRBJ1-3; D unclear. The CDR3 runs to 14 residues. Germline V gene sequence: CDR1 SEHNR, CDR2 FQNEAQ (reference sequence). The V end was cut by 6 bases, the J end by 0 bases, with 9 bases between. This chain's CDR3 is CASRSTDSGNTIYF. DNA of the CDR3: TGTGCCAGCAGAAGTACAGACTCTGGAAACACCATATATTTT.

V usage is TRBV28 and J usage is TRBJ2-1, with 8 bases identical to TRBD2. J gave up 2 bases and V 2 bases, and 8 bases lay outside the gene matches. This CDR3 region has 17 residues. Looked up from germline, CDR1 is MDHEN and CDR2 is SYDVKM. The CDR3 is CASSLVSLAETYNEQFF. CDR3 coding DNA: TGTGCCAGCAGTTTAGTTTCACTAGCGGAAACCTACAATGAGCAGTTCTTC.

This chain joins TRBV10-2 and TRBJ2-7; D is undetermined. V was trimmed by 2 bases and J by 0 bases, leaving 2 bases between them. This CDR3 region has 12 residues. Germline loops: CDR1 WSHSY, CDR2 SAAADI. The CDR3 DNA follows: TGCGCCAGCAGTGAGGTCTCCTACGAGCAGTACTTC. This encodes CASSEVSYEQYF.

This rearrangement joins TRBV18 to TRBJ2-1, with TRBD1 as a possible D gene (6 bases). The CDR3 length is 16 residues. V was shortened by 0 bases and J by 4 bases, with 13 bases between the two germline ends. Germline assignment: CDR1 KGHSH and CDR2 LQKENI. This chain's CDR3 is CASSPPGRQAYNEQFF. Here the CDR3 DNA reads TGTGCCAGCTCACCACCTGGGAGACAGGCTTACAATGAGCAGTTCTTC.

This clonotype was seen at least ten times. The chain links TRBV7-9 to TRBJ1-1; the D gene is possibly TRBD1 (5 bases). Between the trimmed V and J ends, which lost 5 bases and 10 bases, there was a span of 17 bases. Germline-derived CDR1 and CDR2 are SEHNR and FQNEAQ (reference sequence). This CDR3 contains 13 residues. The CDR3: CASSLSRRGVAFF. CDR3 bases: TGTGCCAGCAGCCTGTCCAGGCGGGGGGTAGCTTTCTTT.